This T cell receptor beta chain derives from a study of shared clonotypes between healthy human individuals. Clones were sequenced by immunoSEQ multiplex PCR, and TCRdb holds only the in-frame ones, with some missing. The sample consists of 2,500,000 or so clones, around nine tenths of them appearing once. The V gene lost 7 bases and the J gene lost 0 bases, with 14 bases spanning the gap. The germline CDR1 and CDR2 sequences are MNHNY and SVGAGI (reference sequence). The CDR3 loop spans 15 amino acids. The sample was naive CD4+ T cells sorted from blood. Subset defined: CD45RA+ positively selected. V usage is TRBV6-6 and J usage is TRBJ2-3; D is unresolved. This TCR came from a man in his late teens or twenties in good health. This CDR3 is CASTLRHPSTDTQYF. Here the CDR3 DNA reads TGTGCCAGCACTTTGCGGCATCCTAGCACAGATACGCAGTATTTT.